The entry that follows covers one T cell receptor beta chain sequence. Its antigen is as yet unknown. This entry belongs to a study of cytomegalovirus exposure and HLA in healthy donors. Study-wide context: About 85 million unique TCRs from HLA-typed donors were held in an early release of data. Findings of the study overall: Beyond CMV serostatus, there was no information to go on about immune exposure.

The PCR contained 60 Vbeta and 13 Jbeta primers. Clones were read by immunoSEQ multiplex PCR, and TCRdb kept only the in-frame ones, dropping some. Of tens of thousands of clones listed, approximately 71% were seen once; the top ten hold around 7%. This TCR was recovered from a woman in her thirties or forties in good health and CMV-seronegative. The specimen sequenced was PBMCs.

CDR3 region: CASSFSGAGELFF. The CDR3 DNA reads TGTGCCAGCAGCTTTTCCGGGGCCGGGGAGCTGTTTTTT. The genes are TRBV7-3 and TRBJ2-2, with a possible D match to TRBD2 (5 bases). This CDR3 has 13 amino acids. The V gene's germline CDR1 is SGHTA and CDR2 FQGTGA. V lost 3 bases and J lost 6, with 8 bases in between. Looking up the rest from reference TRBV7-3 and TRBJ2-2 gives the full variable domain: GAGVSQTPSNKVTEKGKYVELRCDPISGHTALYWYRQSLGQGPEFLIYFQGTGAADDSGLPNDRFFAVRPEGSVSTLKIQRTERGDSAVYLCASSFSGAGELFFGEGSRLTVL.